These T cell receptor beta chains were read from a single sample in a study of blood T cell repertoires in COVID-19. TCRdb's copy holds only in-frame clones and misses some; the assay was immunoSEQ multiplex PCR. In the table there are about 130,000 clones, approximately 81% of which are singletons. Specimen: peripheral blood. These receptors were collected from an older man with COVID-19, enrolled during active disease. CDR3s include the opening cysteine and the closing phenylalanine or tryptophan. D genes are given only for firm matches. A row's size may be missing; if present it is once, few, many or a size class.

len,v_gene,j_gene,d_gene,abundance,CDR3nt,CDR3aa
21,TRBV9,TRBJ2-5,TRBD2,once,TGTGCCAGCAGCCACCCGACACAGAAGCGGGAGGGTCAAGGAGTACAAGAGACCCAGTACTTC,CASSHPTQKREGQGVQETQYF
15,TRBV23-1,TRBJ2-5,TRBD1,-,TGCGCCAGCAGTCAAAGGACAGGGGATTCGGAGACCCAGTACTTC,CASSQRTGDSETQYF
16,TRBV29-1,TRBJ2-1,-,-,TGCAGCGTTGATGAGTTGGAGGGAGCTTCCTACAATGAGCAGTTCTTC,CSVDELEGASYNEQFF
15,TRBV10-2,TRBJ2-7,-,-,TGCGCCAGCAGCCCCCCGGGACTGGGGACCTACGAGCAGTACTTC,CASSPPGLGTYEQYF
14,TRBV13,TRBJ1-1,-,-,TGTGCCAGCAGCTTTTTCAGGGGAAACACTGAAGCTTTCTTT,CASSFFRGNTEAFF
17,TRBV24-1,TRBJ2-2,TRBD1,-,TGTGCCACCAGTGATTTGAGACAGGGGGCGGACACCGGGGAGCTGTTTTTT,CATSDLRQGADTGELFF
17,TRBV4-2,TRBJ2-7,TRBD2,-,TGTGCCAGCAGCCCCTTAGCGGGAGGGCCCCTTGACGACGAGCAGTACTTC,CASSPLAGGPLDDEQYF
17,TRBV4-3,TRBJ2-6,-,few,TGCGCCAGCAGCCAGAACTACGTAGTGGCTGGGGCCAACGTCCTGACTTTC,CASSQNYVVAGANVLTF
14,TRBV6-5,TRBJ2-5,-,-,TGTGCCAGCAGTTACTCAAGGGAGCTGGAGACCCAGTACTTC,CASSYSRELETQYF
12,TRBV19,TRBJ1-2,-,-,TGTGCCAGTCGGCGGGTTGACTATGGCTACACCTTC,CASRRVDYGYTF
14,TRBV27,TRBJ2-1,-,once,TGTGCCAGCAGTTTACTCTCACCGGGACTCCCTAAGTTCTTC,CASSLLSPGLPKFF
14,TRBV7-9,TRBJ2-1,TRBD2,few,TGTGCCAGCAGCTTACTAAGCGGGAGGGCTGAGCAGTTCTTC,CASSLLSGRAEQFF
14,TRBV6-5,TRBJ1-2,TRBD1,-,TGTGCCAGCAGTTACTCTGGGGACAGCTATGGCTACACCTTC,CASSYSGDSYGYTF
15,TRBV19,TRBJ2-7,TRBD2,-,TGTGCCAGTAGTGTCCTAGCGGGAGCGTCCTACGAGCAGTACTTC,CASSVLAGASYEQYF
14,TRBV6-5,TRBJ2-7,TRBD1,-,TGTGCCAGCAGGAGGACAGGGGGAGACTACGAGCAGTACTTC,CASRRTGGDYEQYF
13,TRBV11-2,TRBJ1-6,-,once,TGTGCCAGCAGCTTGCAGGGAAGGTCACCCCTCCACTTT,CASSLQGRSPLHF
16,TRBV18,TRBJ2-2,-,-,TGTGCCAGCTCACCATGGGCAGAGGGTGACACCGGGGAGCTGTTTTTT,CASSPWAEGDTGELFF
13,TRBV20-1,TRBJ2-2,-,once,TGCAGTGCTAGTGAACTGTACACCGGGGAGCTGTTTTTT,CSASELYTGELFF
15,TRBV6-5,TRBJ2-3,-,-,TGTGCCAGCAGTTACTCGGACAGCTCGGGAGATACGCAGTATTTT,CASSYSDSSGDTQYF
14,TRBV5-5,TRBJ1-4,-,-,TGTGCCAGCACCCCTGGAGGGCAAGGTGAAAAACTGTTTTTT,CASTPGGQGEKLFF
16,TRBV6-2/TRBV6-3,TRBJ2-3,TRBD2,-,TGTGCCAGCAGTAGCTTAGCGGGAGACGGTGCAGATACGCAGTATTTT,CASSSLAGDGADTQYF
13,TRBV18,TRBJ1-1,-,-,TGTGCCAGCTCAGAGAGCCCGAACACTGAAGCTTTCTTT,CASSESPNTEAFF
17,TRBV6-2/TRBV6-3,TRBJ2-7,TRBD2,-,TGTGCCAGCAGCCCGGGACTAGCGGGAGGGCCCTCGAGGGAGCAGTACTTC,CASSPGLAGGPSREQYF
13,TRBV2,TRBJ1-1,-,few,TGTGCCAGCAGAAAGGACATAAACACTGAAGCTTTCTTT,CASRKDINTEAFF
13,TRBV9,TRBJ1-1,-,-,TGTGCCAGCAGCGTAGGAGTAGGGGGTGAAGCTTTCTTT,CASSVGVGGEAFF
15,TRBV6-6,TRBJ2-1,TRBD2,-,TGTGCCAGCAGTCTAGCGGGGACCTCCTACAATGAGCAGTTCTTC,CASSLAGTSYNEQFF
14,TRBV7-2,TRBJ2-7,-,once,TGTGCCAGCAGCTTAGCGAGGGTTTCGAACGAGCAGTACTTC,CASSLARVSNEQYF
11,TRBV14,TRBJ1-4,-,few,TGTGCCAGCAGCCACGGGGAAAAACTGTTTTTT,CASSHGEKLFF
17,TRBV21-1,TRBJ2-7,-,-,TGTGCCAGCAGCAAACCTAGACATGGCGGGCTGACCTACGAGCAGTACTTC,CASSKPRHGGLTYEQYF
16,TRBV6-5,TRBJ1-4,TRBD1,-,TGTGCCAGCAGTTACTGGGGACAGGGTCTTAATGAAAAACTGTTTTTT,CASSYWGQGLNEKLFF
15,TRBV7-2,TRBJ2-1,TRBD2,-,TGTGCCAGCAGCTTAGTGGCGGGAGGCGGGAATGAGCAGTTCTTC,CASSLVAGGGNEQFF
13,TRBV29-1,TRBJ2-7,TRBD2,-,TGCAGCGTTGAACCTAGCGGGGAGTACGAGCAGTACTTC,CSVEPSGEYEQYF
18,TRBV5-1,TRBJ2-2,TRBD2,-,TGCGCCAGCAGCTTGTGGGGACTAGCGGTTACGAACACCGGGGAGCTGTTTTTT,CASSLWGLAVTNTGELFF
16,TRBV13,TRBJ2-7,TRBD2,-,TGTGCCAGCAGTCATGGAGCGGGAGGCTTCTCCTACGAGCAGTACTTC,CASSHGAGGFSYEQYF
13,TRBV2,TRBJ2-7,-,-,TGTGCCAGCAGTGCGGGGGACGCCTACGAGCAGTACTTC,CASSAGDAYEQYF
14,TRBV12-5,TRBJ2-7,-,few,TGTGCTAGTGGTTTGGTAGCGGGCTCCTACGAGCAGTACTTC,CASGLVAGSYEQYF
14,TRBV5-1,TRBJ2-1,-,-,TGCGCCAGCAGCCGCAGGACAGAGAACAATGAGCAGTTCTTC,CASSRRTENNEQFF
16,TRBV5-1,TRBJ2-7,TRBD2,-,TGCGCCAGCAGCTTAGGTCTAGCGGGAGGCTCCTACGAGCAGTACTTC,CASSLGLAGGSYEQYF
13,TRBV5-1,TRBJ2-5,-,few,TGCGCCAGCAGCTTGGGACAACAAGAGACCCAGTACTTC,CASSLGQQETQYF
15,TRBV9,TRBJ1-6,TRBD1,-,TGTGCCAGCAGCGTAGGGGGACAGGGAAATTCACCCCTCCACTTT,CASSVGGQGNSPLHF
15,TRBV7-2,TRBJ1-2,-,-,TGTGCCAGCAGCTTACCCTGGCCCCGACTCTATGGCTACACCTTC,CASSLPWPRLYGYTF
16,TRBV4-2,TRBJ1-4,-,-,TGTGCCAGCAGCCAAGTCGGCGGCGGAGGAGAGGAAAAACTGTTTTTT,CASSQVGGGGEEKLFF
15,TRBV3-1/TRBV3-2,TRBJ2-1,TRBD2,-,TGTGCCAGCAGCCAGGGAAGCGGGGGATACAATGAGCAGTTCTTC,CASSQGSGGYNEQFF
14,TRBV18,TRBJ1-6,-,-,TGTGCCAGCTCACCTCAGGACAGTGAATCACCCCTCCACTTT,CASSPQDSESPLHF
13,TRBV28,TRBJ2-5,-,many,TGTGCCAGCAGTTTACCCAGAGGAGAGACCCAGTACTTC,CASSLPRGETQYF
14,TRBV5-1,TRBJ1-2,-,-,TGCGCCAGCAGCAGGACAGAGACAAACTATGGCTACACCTTC,CASSRTETNYGYTF
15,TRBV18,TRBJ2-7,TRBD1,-,TGTGCCAGCTCACACGGGGACAGGGGCCCCTACGAGCAGTACTTC,CASSHGDRGPYEQYF
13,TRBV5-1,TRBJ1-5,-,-,TGCGCCAGCAGCTATCGCGGGTTTCAGCCCCAGCATTTT,CASSYRGFQPQHF
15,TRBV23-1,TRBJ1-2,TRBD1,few,TGCGCCAGCAGTCAGACAGGGACGCCAGGTTATGGCTACACCTTC,CASSQTGTPGYGYTF
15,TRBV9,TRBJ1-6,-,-,TGTGCCAGCAGCGTAAATCCCGCCGGGGATTCACCCCTCCACTTT,CASSVNPAGDSPLHF
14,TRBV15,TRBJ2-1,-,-,TGTGCCACCAGCAGAGGCGGACAGCACAATGAGCAGTTCTTC,CATSRGGQHNEQFF
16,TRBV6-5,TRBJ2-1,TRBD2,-,TGTGCCAGCAGTTACCTCTCGGGACTAAGCTACAATGAGCAGTTCTTC,CASSYLSGLSYNEQFF